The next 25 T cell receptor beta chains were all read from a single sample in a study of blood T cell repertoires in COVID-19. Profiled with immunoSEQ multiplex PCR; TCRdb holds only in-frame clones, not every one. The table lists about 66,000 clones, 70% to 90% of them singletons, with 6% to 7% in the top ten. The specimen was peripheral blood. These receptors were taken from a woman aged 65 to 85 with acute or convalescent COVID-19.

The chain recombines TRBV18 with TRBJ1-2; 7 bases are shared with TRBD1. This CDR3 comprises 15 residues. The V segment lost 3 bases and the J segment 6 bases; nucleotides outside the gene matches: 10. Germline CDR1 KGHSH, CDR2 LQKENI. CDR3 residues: CASSPQTGSFDGYTF. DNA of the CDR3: TGTGCCAGCTCACCGCAGACAGGGAGCTTCGATGGCTACACCTTC.

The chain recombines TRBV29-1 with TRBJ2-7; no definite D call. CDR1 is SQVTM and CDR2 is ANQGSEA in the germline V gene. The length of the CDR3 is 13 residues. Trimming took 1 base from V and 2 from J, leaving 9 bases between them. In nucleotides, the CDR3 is TGCAGCGTTGAAGGGAGAACGACCTACGAGCAGTACTTC. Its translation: CSVEGRTTYEQYF.

The CDR3 here is CASSQERREQFF. The CDR3 nucleotides are TGTGCCAGCAGCCAAGAGAGGCGTGAGCAGTTCTTC. The rearrangement joins TRBV3-1 (or the pseudogene TRBV3-2) to TRBJ2-1; no definite D call. The CDR3 covers 12 residues. V was pared by 0 bases and J by 9 bases, with 6 bases between. CDR1 is LGHDT and CDR2 is YNNKEL in the germline V gene (reference sequence).

The CDR3 here is CASSLGQGIHEQYF. In DNA, the CDR3 is TGTGCCAGCAGTTTAGGACAGGGTATCCACGAGCAGTACTTC. This chain uses TRBV28 with TRBJ2-7; 8 bases fit TRBD1. The CDR3 spans 14 residues. Germline CDR1 MDHEN, CDR2 SYDVKM. V dropped 2 bases and J dropped 5; count of bases not matched to a gene: 5.

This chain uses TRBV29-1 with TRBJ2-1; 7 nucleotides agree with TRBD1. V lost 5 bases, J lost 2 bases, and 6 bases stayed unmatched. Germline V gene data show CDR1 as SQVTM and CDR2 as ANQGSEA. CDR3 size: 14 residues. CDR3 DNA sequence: TGCAGCGTTCTAGGGACAGACACCTACAATGAGCAGTTCTTC. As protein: CSVLGTDTYNEQFF.

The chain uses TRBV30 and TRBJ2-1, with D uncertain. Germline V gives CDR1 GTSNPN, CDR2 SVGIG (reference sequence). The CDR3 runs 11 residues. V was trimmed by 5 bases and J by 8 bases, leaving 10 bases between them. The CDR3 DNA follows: TGTGCCTGGTGCGGCATGGATGAGCAGTTCTTC. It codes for CAWCGMDEQFF.

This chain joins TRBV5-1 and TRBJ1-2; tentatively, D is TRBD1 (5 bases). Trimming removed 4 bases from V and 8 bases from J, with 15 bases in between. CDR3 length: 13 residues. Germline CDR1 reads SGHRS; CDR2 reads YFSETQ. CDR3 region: CASSHDDKGGYTF. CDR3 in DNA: TGCGCCAGCAGCCATGACGACAAGGGGGGCTACACCTTC.

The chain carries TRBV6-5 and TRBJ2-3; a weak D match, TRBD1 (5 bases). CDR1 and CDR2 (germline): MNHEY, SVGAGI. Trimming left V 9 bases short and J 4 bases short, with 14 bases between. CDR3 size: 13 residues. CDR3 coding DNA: TGTGCCAGTACCAATGGGGCGCCAGATACGCAGTATTTT. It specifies CASTNGAPDTQYF.

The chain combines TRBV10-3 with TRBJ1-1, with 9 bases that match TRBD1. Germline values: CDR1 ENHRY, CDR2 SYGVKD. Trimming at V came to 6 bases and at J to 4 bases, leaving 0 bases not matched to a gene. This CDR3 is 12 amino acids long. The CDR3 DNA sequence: TGTGCCATCAGGACAGGGGGCACTGAAGCTTTCTTT. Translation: CAIRTGGTEAFF.

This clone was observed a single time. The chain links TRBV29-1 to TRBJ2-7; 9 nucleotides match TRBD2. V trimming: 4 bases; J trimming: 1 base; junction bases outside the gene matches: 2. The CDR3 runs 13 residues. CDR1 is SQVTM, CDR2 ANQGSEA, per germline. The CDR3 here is CSVGTSVSYEQYF. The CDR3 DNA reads TGCAGCGTTGGGACTAGCGTTTCCTACGAGCAGTACTTC.

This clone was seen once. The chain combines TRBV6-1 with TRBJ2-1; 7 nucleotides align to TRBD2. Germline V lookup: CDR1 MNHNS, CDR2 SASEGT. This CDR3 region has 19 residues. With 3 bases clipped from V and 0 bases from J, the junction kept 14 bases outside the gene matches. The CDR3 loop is CASSEDAGGSFSSYNEQFF. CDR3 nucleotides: TGTGCCAGCAGTGAGGACGCTGGCGGGAGTTTTAGCTCCTACAATGAGCAGTTCTTC.

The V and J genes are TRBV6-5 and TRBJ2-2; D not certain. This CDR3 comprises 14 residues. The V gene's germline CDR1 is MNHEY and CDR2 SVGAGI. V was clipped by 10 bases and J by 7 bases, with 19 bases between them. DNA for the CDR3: TGTGCCACCAGAAGAGAGGTCGACGGCGGGGAGCTGTTTTTT. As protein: CATRREVDGGELFF.

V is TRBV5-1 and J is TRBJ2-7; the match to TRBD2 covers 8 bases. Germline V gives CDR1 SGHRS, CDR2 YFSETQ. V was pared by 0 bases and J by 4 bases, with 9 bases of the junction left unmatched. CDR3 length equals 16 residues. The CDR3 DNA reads TGCGCCAGCAGCTTGGCGGGGGGGACGGAATATTACGAGCAGTACTTC. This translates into CASSLAGGTEYYEQYF.

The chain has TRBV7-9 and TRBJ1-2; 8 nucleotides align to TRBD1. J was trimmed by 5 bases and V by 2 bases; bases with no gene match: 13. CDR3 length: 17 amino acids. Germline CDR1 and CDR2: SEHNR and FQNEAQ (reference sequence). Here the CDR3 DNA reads TGTGCCAGCAGCTTATGGGGCAGGGGGCCTGATCTATATGGCTACACCTTC. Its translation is CASSLWGRGPDLYGYTF.

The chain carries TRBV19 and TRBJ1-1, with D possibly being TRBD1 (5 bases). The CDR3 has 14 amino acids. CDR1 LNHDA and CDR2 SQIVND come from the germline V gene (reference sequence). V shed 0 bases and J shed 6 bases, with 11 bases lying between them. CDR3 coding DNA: TGTGCCAGTAGTATAGAGTTGGCGGGGGCTGAAGCTTTCTTT. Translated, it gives CASSIELAGAEAFF.

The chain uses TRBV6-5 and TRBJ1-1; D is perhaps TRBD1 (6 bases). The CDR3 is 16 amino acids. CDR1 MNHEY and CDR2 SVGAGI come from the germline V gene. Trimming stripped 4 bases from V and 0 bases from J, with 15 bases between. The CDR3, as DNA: TGTGCCAGCAGTTCTGGTACAGGGTGGATGAACACTGAAGCTTTCTTT. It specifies CASSSGTGWMNTEAFF.

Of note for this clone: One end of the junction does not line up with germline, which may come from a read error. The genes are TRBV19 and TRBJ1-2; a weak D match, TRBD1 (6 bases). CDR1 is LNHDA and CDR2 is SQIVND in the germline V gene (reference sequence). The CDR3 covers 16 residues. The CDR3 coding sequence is TGTGTCAGTACCCAATTATCCAGGGGCAGGAACTCTGGCTACACCTTC. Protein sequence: CVSTQLSRGRNSGYTF. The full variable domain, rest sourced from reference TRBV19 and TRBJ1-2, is DGGITQSPKYLFRKEGQNVTLSCEQNLNHDAMYWYRQDPGQGLRLIYYSQIVNDFQKGDIAEGYSVSREKKESFPLTVTSAQKNPTAFYLCVSTQLSRGRNSGYTFGSGTRLTVV.

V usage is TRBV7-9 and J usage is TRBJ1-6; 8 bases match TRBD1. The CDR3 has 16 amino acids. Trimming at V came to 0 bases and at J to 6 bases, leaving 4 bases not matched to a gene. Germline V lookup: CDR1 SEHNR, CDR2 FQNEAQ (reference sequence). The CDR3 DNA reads TGTGCCAGCAGCTTAGCGTCAGGACAGGGTAATTCACCCCTCCACTTT. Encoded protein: CASSLASGQGNSPLHF.

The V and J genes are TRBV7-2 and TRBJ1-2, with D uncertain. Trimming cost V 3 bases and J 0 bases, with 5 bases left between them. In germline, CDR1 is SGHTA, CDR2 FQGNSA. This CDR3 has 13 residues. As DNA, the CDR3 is TGTGCCAGCAGCTTCCCTCCTAACTATGGCTACACCTTC. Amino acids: CASSFPPNYGYTF.

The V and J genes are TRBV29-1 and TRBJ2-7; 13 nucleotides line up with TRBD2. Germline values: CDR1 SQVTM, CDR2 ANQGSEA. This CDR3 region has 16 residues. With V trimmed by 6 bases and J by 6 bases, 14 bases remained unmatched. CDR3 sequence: CSVLLSGTSGKGEQYF. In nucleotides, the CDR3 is TGCAGCGTCCTCCTTTCAGGGACTAGCGGGAAAGGCGAGCAGTACTTC.

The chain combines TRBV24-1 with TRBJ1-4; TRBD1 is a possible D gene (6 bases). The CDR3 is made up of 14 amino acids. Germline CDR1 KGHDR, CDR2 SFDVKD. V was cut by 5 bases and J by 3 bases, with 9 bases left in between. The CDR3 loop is CATSGRQANEKLFF. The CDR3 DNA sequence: TGTGCCACCAGTGGTAGACAGGCTAATGAAAAACTGTTTTTT.

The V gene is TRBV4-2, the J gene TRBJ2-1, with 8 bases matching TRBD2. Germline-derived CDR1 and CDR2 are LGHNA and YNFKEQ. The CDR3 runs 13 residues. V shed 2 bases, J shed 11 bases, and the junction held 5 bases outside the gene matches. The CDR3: CASSQTGGEQQFF. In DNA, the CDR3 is TGTGCCAGCAGCCAAACCGGGGGGGAGCAGCAGTTCTTC.

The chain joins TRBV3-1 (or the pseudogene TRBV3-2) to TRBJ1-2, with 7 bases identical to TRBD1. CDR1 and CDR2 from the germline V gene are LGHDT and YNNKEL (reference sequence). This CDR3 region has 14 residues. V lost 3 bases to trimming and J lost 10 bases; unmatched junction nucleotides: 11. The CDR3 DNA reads TGTGCCAGCAGCCATTCCAGGACAGGCGGATACTACACCTTC. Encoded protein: CASSHSRTGGYYTF.

The CDR3 is CASSHRGGGYEQYF. The CDR3 nucleotides are TGTGCCAGCAGTCACAGGGGAGGAGGCTACGAGCAGTACTTC. V usage is TRBV25-1 and J usage is TRBJ2-7; D possibly corresponds to TRBD1 (7 bases). V lost 5 bases to trimming and J lost 3 bases, with 14 bases between them. Germline CDR1 is MGHDK and CDR2 is SYGVNS. The CDR3 loop spans 14 amino acids.

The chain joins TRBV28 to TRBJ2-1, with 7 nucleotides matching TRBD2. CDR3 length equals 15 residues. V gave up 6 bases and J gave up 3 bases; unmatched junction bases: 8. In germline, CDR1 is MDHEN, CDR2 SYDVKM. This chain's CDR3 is CASRPSGAGYNEQFF. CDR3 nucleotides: TGTGCCAGCAGACCGAGCGGGGCGGGCTACAATGAGCAGTTCTTC.